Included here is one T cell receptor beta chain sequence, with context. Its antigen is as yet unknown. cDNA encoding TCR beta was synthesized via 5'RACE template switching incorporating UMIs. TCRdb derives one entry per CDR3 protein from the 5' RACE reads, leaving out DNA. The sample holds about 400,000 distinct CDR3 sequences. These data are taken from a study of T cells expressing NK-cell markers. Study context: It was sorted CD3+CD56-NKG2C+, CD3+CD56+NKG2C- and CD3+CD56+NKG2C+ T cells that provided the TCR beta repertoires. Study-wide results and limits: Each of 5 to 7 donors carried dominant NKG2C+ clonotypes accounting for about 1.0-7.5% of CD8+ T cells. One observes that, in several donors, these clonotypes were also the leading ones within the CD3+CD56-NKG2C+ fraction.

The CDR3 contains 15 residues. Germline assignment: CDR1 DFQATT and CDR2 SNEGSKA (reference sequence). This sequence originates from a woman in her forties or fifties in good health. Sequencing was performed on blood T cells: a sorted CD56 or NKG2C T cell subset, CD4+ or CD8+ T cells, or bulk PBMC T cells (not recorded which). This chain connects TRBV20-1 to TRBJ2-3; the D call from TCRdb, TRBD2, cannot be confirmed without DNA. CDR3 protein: CSEAGGSFGADTQYF.